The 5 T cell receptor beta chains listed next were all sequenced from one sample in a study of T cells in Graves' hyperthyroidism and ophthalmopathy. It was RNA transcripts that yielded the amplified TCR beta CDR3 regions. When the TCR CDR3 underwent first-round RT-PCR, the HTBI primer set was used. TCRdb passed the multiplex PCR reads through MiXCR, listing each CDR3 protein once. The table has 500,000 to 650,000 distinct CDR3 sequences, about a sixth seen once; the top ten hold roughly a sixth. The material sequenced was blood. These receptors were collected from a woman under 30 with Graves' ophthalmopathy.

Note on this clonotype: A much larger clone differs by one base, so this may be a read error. CDR3 sequence (DNA): TGCAGTGCTGAGGAAAGGTCAGAGACCCAGTACTTC. It encodes CSAEERSETQYF. V is TRBV20-1 and J is TRBJ2-5, with D unresolved. V shed 5 bases and J shed 4 bases, with 11 bases lying between them. The CDR3 contains 12 residues. Germline lookup yields CDR1 DFQATT and CDR2 SNEGSKA (reference sequence).

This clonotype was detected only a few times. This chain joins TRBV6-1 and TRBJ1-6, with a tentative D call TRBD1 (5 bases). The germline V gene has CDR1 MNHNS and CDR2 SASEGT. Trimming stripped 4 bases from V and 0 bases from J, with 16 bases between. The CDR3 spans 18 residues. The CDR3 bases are TGTGCCAGCAGTGCCCAGGGAGGTCCGAGCTCCTATAATTCACCCCTCCACTTT. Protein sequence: CASSAQGGPSSYNSPLHF.

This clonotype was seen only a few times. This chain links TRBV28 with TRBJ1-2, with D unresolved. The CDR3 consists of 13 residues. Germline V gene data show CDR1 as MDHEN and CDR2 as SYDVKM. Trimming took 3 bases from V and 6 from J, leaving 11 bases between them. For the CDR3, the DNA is TGTGCCAGCAGTTTCTCGACAAGGGATGGCTACACCTTC. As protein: CASSFSTRDGYTF.

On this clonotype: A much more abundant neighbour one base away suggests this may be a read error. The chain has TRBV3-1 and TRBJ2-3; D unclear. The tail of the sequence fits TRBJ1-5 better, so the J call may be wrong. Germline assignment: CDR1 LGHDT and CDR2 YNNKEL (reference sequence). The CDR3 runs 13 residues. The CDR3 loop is CASSQDFTDTQHF. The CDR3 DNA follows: TGTGCCAGCAGCCAGGACTTCACAGATACGCAGCATTTT.

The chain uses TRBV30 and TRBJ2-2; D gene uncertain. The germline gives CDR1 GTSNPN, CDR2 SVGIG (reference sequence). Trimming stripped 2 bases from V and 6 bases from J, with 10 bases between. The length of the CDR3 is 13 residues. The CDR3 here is CAWSPRASGELFF. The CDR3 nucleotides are TGTGCCTGGAGTCCACGAGCGTCCGGGGAGCTGTTTTTT.